This T cell receptor (beta chain) was captured in a study of blood T cells in healthy people across ages. Study-level findings and limits: A strong correlation was found between TCR beta diversity and the percentage of naive T cells.

This clonotype was detected only a few times. Its cognate antigen is unknown. Next came a second PCR, run for about 7 to 12 cycles, which used a sample-barcoded 5' primer along with a J-beta primer mix. MiXCR, run by TCRdb on the 5' RACE reads, gives a single entry per CDR3 protein. The sample consists of around 970,000 distinct CDR3 sequences, roughly 51% of them appearing once. Between the trimmed V and J ends, which lost 0 bases and 2 bases, there was a span of 7 bases. CDR1 DFQATT and CDR2 SNEGSKA come from the germline V gene (reference sequence). This CDR3 spans 13 amino acids. This chain uses TRBV20-1 with TRBJ2-5, with no clear D. The source of this sequence is a woman aged 55 to 70 in good health. The sequencing input was blood. The CDR3 is CSARDGQQETQYF. The CDR3 nucleotides are TGCAGTGCTAGAGATGGGCAGCAAGAGACCCAGTACTTC.